This T cell receptor (beta chain) came from a study of vaccination and CD4 T cells after COVID-19 (dated by TCRdb to between 2021 and 2023). About the study as a whole: SARS-CoV-2 positivity had been established in the convalescent patients by nasal swab PCR, and mild disease was recorded in under ten of these patients and severe disease in one. The convalescent cohort comprised six males and four females, including two Hispanic individuals, seven Caucasians, two Asians and one multiracial person. Culture stimuli were overlapping spike peptide pools from SARS-CoV-2 and from the common cold coronaviruses HCoV-NL63, HCoV-OC43 and HCoV-229E. The spike-specific CD4+ TCR repertoire was compared before and after mRNA vaccination in approximately ten COVID-19 convalescent patients and several infection-naive healthy vaccine recipients. Control cultures received a CEFX viral epitope pool as the positive control, an HIV-1 Nef peptide pool as the negative control, or no peptide. Post-vaccine blood samples were collected a median of around 2.5 months after the second vaccine dose, ranging from about 14 to 241 days. Each participant got two doses of either the Pfizer-BioNTech BNT162b2 vaccine (n=8) or the Moderna mRNA-1273 vaccine (n=2). Post-COVID blood samples were collected from convalescent patients a median of approximately 100 days after diagnosis, with a range of roughly 35 to 170 days. The study at large found these results: Among the post-vaccine SARS-CoV-2-reactive clones in convalescent patients, a median approximately 86% showed up only after vaccination, which suggests vaccine-specific priming. Although the median number of SARS-CoV-2-reactive clonotypes went up from some 23 after infection to 35 to 40 after vaccination, the increase was not significant. Relatively few convalescent patients were included in the study, and early timepoints after natural infection were not analyzed. Of the vaccine-specific clones found in convalescent patients, nearly all (304 of 307) were mono-reactive for SARS-CoV-2 spike instead of being cross-reactive with common cold coronaviruses.

The library was prepared using PCR. DNA from cultured CD4+ T cells was subjected to TCR sequencing with the Oncomine TCR Beta short-read assay at the Johns Hopkins FTIC core. Genomic DNA was extracted from the cultured CD4+ T cells with the QIAamp micro DNA kit. Oncomine TCR Beta libraries from cultured CD4+ T cells were pooled using unique dual indexes and sequenced on an Illumina iSeq 100. The authors' pipeline ran thus. Non-productive sequences were removed, and CDR3s that did not start with C, did not end with F or W, or were shorter than 7 amino acids were discarded. The MANAFEST web application identified antigen-specific clonotypes by comparing peptide-stimulated wells against reference wells and other culture wells. An FDR below 0.05, an odds ratio above 5, and a productive frequency above 0.1% in at least two of three replicate wells were required for clones to be considered positive. A clonotype was classed as cross-reactive if the clonotype showed significant expansion both in SARS-CoV-2 spike wells and in at least one common cold coronavirus spike condition. Levenshtein distances (stringdist) and unrooted phylogenetic trees (ape) in R version 3.6.1 were used to assess CDR3 homology. In TCRdb, the public reads were trimmed at Q25 with fastp and aligned with MiXCR, with productive beta chains retained. Every entry covers one CDR3 protein and lists the most common genes and DNA from its rows. The V and J calls, along with clone size, are taken from TCRdb and not from the paper's own processing. The sample has about 19,000 distinct CDR3 sequences on record, about 60% of them singletons. Roughly 8% of the sample comes from the top ten.

A note on this clonotype: Its target antigen remains unknown. No quality values exist for individual bases; no much larger clone is one base distant.

In light of the paper, this sample's treatment or condition label describes: approximately 10-day PBMC culture with coronavirus spike peptide pools or control peptides (ViraFEST assay). The ViraFEST assay was used in the study, in which antigen-specific T cells were expanded with peptide pools and expanded clonotypes were subsequently identified by TCR sequencing. Positive SARS-CoV-2 PCR tests in the convalescent patients dated from March to December 2020, before Alpha, Beta and Delta variants emerged in the United States. PBMCs were cultured at a few million per well in IMDM supplemented with roughly 5% human AB serum and around 10 IU/ml IL-2, with approximately 9.2 ug/ml peptide pools added. On days 3 and 7, half of the culture medium was replaced with fresh IL-2-containing medium. After about 11 days of culture, CD4+ T cells were isolated by negative selection using the EasySep CD4+ T cell isolation kit. PBMCs were separated from whole blood using Ficoll-Paque Plus gradient centrifugation and then either used fresh or cryopreserved at -140C. Triplicate wells were generally used for each culture condition.

V is cut back by 0 bases and J by 5 bases, with 3 bases in the junction unmatched. The CDR3 runs 14 residues from the cysteine to the phenylalanine. This entry keeps only the CDR3 DNA: 42 bases, framed from base 1. CDR1 and CDR2 were assigned from the germline V gene as SQVTM and ANQGSEA. The TCR was taken from a human donor who had recovered from COVID-19. Sequencing was done on a sample of CD4+ T cells from blood, cultured in vitro. This sequence uses TRBV29-1 and TRBJ1-2, with TRBD1 matching 10 junction bases. The DNA sequence follows: TGCAGCGTTGAAGACGGGACAGGGGCTTATGGCTACACCTTC. Its product reads: CSVEDGTGAYGYTF.